This T cell receptor (beta chain) was identified in a study of blood T cell repertoires in COVID-19. Original processing notes: Scientists estimated how many nucleated cells there were by amplifying reference gene primers. Only in-frame clones appear in the TCRdb table, and some are missing; sequencing was by immunoSEQ multiplex PCR. V, J and clone size were drawn from that table, and D and trimming were deduced from the DNA. This table has 70,000 to 95,000 clones, around four fifths appearing once. This clone appeared a few times. The specimen was peripheral blood. This clonotype was sampled from a woman aged 70-85 years with active or convalescent COVID-19.

DNA of the CDR3: TGTGCCAGCAGGGGAATTACAGGGGCAAACACCATATATTTT. Its translation: CASRGITGANTIYF. The rearrangement joins TRBV2 to TRBJ1-3, with TRBD1 identical over 7 bases. CDR1 and CDR2 from the germline V gene are SNHLY and FYNNEI. Trimming cost V 6 bases and J 6 bases; bases outside gene matches: 8. CDR3 size: 14 residues.